The rows below give T cell receptor beta chains drawn from one sample of a study of blood T cells in healthy people across ages. MiXCR, run by TCRdb on the 5' RACE reads, gives a single entry per CDR3 protein. Of 1.5 million to 2 million distinct CDR3 sequences listed, less than 50% are singletons. Sequenced input: blood. These receptors originate from a woman in her thirties or forties in good health. Each CDR3 is given with its conserved first and last residue. A D gene is named only where the DNA matches it firmly. Expanded clones are given a class, and other clones once, few, many or no size at all.

few	TRBV13	TRBD2	TRBJ2-5	TGTGCCAGCAGCCTACGGACTAGCGTTGGGGGAATAAAAGAGACCCAGTACTTC	CASSLRTSVGGIKETQYF
NA	TRBV14	TRBD1	TRBJ2-4	TGTGCCAGCAGCCAAGGTTACAGGGGCCAACTGACCAAAAACATTCAGTACTTC	CASSQGYRGQLTKNIQYF
NA	TRBV5-1	NA	TRBJ2-4	TGTGCCAGCGCCACAGGCTCAACTGGGGAGCAGTACTTC	CASATGSTGEQYF
NA	TRBV7-2	NA	TRBJ1-2	TGTGCCAGCACCTTCGCCGGTTCAGGGTGGAATGGCTACACCTTC	CASTFAGSGWNGYTF
NA	TRBV4-1	NA	TRBJ1-2	TGCGCCAGCAGCCAATCGACAGATGATGGCTACACCTTC	CASSQSTDDGYTF
few	TRBV28	NA	TRBJ2-7	TGTGCCAGCAGTCCACCCATGTGGAGGCAGGATCAACAATACGAGCAGTACTTC	CASSPPMWRQDQQYEQYF
few	TRBV28	NA	TRBJ2-1	TGTGCCAGCAGTCTTTACGACTGGGAGGTGGCCAATGAGCAGTTCTTC	CASSLYDWEVANEQFF
few	TRBV24-1	NA	TRBJ2-3	TGTGCCACCAGTCCCAACACAGATACGCAGTATTTT	CATSPNTDTQYF
NA	TRBV5-1	TRBD2	TRBJ2-1	TGCGCCAGCAGCCACGGGTTTAGCGGGGTATACAATGAGCAGTTCTTC	CASSHGFSGVYNEQFF
NA	TRBV25-1	NA	TRBJ1-2	TGTGCCAGCAGTACTACGGGACCTCCCTATGGCTACACCTTC	CASSTTGPPYGYTF
NA	TRBV7-6	NA	TRBJ2-1	TGTGCCAGCAGCTTAAACCCCGGACAGAGCAATGAGCAGTTCTTC	CASSLNPGQSNEQFF
NA	TRBV6-1	TRBD2	TRBJ2-1	TGTGCCAGCAGTGAATCCCTAGCGGGGAACTACAATGAGCAGTTCTTC	CASSESLAGNYNEQFF
many	TRBV7-2	NA	TRBJ2-5	TGTGCCAGCAGCTTCGCCGGAAATCAAGAGACCCAGTACTTC	CASSFAGNQETQYF
NA	TRBV28	NA	TRBJ1-2	TGTACCAGCAGGGACCACAGTAACTATGGCTACACCTTC	CTSRDHSNYGYTF
few	TRBV25-1	NA	TRBJ2-7	TGTGCCACCTCTAGGACGCTCTCCTACGAGCAGTACTTC	CATSRTLSYEQYF
NA	TRBV6-2/TRBV6-3	NA	TRBJ2-1	TGTGCCAGCGGAGAGAGGGCTAGAGGGGTGTCCTACAATGAGCAGTTCTTC	CASGERARGVSYNEQFF
NA	TRBV20-1	TRBD2	TRBJ2-4	TGCAGTGCTAGAGGGCTAGCGGGGGCCAAAAACATTCAGTACTTC	CSARGLAGAKNIQYF